This T cell receptor beta chain originates from a study of cytomegalovirus exposure and HLA in healthy donors. Study-level information: A data release that came early held tens of millions of unique TCRs from HLA-typed donors.

Primers: 60 Vbeta forward and 13 Jbeta reverse. TCRdb's table, derived via immunoSEQ multiplex PCR, lists solely in-frame clones and lacks some. The sample records about 190,000 clones, roughly four fifths being singletons. Study-wide points: A classifier reportedly called cytomegalovirus status with high sensitivity and specificity. In a later analysis, at a false discovery rate of 0.05, roughly 18,000 TCR beta sequences were associated with HLA alleles.

Everyone who donated was a healthy bone marrow donor. Germline V gene sequence: CDR1 SGHRS, CDR2 YFSETQ. CDR3 length: 16 amino acids. The V gene end was trimmed by 3 bases and the J gene end by 2 bases; junction bases not matched to a gene: 5. Comment on this clone: Antigen specificity is unknown.

The V gene is TRBV5-1, the J gene TRBJ2-1, with 10 bases aligning to TRBD2. The sequence derives from a man aged 18 to 30 in good health and CMV-seronegative. The sequenced sample was PBMCs. DNA of the CDR3: TGCGCCAGCAGCTCCGTAGCGGGAGGACCCTACAATGAGCAGTTCTTC. The encoded protein is CASSSVAGGPYNEQFF.